This entry is about one T cell receptor beta chain. These data belong to a study of cytomegalovirus exposure and HLA in healthy donors. With V trimmed by 3 bases and J by 7 bases, 11 bases remained unmatched. The CDR3 spans 15 residues. CDR1 is SGHRS, CDR2 YFSETQ, per germline. 13 Jbeta primers and 60 Vbeta primers were used for the PCR. Assay used: immunoSEQ multiplex PCR; TCRdb lists only in-frame clones, some missing. The sample lists approximately 160,000 clones; about three quarters were seen once. The source material was PBMCs. The rearrangement uses TRBV5-1 and TRBJ2-7; 9 bases fit TRBD1. The clonotype comes from a woman in her thirties or forties in good health and CMV-seropositive. The CDR3: CASSSGTGLGGEQYF. As DNA, the CDR3 is TGCGCCAGCAGCTCCGGGACAGGGCTAGGAGGGGAGCAGTACTTC.